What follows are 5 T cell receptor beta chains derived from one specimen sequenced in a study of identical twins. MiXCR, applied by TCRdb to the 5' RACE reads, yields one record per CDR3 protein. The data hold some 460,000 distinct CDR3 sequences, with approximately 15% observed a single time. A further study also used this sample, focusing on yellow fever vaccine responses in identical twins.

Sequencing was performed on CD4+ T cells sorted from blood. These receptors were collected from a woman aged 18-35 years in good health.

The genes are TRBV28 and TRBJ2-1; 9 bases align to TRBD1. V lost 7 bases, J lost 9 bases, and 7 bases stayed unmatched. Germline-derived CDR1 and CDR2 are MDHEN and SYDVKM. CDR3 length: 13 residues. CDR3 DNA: TGTGCCAGCACCGGGACAGGGTGGAGTGAGCAGTTCTTC. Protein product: CASTGTGWSEQFF.

For the CDR3, the DNA is TGCAGCGTTGGGACTAGCGGGCTCCAAGAGACCCAGTACTTC. Protein: CSVGTSGLQETQYF. The chain uses TRBV29-1 and TRBJ2-5; TRBD2 aligns across 11 bases. V shed 4 bases and J 1 base; nucleotides not matched to a gene: 2. Per the germline V gene, CDR1 is SQVTM and CDR2 is ANQGSEA. The CDR3 spans 14 residues.

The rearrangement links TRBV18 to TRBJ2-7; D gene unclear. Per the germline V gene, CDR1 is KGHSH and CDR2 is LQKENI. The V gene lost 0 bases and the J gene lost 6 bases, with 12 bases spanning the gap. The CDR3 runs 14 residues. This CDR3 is CASSPPESAREQYF. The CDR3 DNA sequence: TGTGCCAGCTCACCACCGGAAAGCGCTCGCGAGCAGTACTTC.

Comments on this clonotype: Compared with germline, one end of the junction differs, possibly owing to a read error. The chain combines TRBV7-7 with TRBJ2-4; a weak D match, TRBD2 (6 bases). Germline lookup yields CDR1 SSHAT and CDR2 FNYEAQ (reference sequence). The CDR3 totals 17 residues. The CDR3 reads CASSLTRGTLAKNIQYF. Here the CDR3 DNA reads TGTGCTAGCAGCTTGACCCGGGGGACCCTAGCCAAAAACATTCAGTACTTC. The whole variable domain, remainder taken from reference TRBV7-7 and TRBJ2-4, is GAGVSQSPRYKVTKRGQDVTLRCDPISSHATLYWYQQALGQGPEFLTYFNYEAQPDKSGLPSDRFSAERPEGSISTLTIQRTEQRDSAMYRCASSLTRGTLAKNIQYFGAGTRLSVL.

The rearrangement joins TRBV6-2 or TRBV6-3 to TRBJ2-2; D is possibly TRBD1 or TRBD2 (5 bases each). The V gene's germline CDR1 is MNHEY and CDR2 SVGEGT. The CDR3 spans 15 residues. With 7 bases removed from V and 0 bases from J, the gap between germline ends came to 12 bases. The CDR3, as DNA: TGTGCCAGCAACGGGGACGGTCCGAACACCGGGGAGCTGTTTTTT. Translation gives CASNGDGPNTGELFF.